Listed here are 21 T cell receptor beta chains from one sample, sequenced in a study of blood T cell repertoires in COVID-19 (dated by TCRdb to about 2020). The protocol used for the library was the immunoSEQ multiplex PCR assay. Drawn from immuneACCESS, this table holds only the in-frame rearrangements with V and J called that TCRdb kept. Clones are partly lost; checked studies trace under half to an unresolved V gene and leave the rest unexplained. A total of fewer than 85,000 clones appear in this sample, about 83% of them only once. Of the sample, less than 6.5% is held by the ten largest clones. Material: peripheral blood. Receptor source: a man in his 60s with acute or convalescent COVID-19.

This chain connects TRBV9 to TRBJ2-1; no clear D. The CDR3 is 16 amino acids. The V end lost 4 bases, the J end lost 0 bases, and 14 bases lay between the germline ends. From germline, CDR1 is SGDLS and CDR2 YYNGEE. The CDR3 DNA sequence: TGTGCCAGCAGCCCAATGATGGCCAGCTCCTACAATGAGCAGTTCTTC. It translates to CASSPMMASSYNEQFF.

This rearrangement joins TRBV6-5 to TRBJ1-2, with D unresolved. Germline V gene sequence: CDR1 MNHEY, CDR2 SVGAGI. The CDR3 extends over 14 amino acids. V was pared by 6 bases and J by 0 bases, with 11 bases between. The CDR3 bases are TGTGCCAGCAGCTACCAGGAATCTAACTATGGCTACACCTTC. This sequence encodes CASSYQESNYGYTF.

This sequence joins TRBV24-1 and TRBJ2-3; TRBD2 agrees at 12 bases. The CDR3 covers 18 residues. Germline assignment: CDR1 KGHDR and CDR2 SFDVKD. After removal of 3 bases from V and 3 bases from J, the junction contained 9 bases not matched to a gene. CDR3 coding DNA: TGTGCCACCAGTGATAAGACTAGCGGGGGTCATCCGACAGATACGCAGTATTTT. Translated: CATSDKTSGGHPTDTQYF.

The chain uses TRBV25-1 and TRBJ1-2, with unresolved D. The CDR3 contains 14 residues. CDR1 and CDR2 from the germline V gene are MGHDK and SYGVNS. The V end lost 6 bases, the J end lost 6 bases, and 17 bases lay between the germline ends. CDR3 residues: CASSAAGVKNGYTF. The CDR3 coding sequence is TGTGCCAGCAGCGCCGCGGGAGTGAAAAATGGCTACACCTTC.

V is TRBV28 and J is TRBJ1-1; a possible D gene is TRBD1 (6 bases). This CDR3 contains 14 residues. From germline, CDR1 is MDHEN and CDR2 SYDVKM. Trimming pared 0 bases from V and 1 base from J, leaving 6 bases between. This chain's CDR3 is CASSLWTGNTEAFF. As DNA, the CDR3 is TGTGCCAGCAGTTTATGGACAGGGAACACTGAAGCTTTCTTT.

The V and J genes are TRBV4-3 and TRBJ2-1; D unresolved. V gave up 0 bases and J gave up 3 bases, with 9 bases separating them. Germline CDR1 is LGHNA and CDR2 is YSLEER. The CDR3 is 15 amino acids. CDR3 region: CASSQDFGNYNEQFF. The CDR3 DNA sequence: TGCGCCAGCAGCCAAGATTTTGGCAACTACAATGAGCAGTTCTTC.

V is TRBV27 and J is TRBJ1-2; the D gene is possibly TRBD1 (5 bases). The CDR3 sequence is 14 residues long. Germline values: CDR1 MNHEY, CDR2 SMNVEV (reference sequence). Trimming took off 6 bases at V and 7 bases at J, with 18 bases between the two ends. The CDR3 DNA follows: TGTGCCAGCAGAACAGGCGATAACTATGGTGGCTACACCTTC. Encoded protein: CASRTGDNYGGYTF.

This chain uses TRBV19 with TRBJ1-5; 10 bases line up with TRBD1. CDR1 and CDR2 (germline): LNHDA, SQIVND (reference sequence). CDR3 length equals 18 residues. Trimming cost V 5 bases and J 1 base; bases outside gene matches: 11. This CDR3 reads CASSGIWTGGVSNQPQHF. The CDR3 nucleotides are TGTGCCAGTAGTGGGATTTGGACAGGGGGGGTCAGCAATCAGCCCCAGCATTTT.

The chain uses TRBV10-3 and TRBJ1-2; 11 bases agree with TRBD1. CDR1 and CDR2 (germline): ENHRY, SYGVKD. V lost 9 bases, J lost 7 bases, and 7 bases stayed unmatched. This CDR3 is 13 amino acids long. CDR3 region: CAIGQGAPVGYTF. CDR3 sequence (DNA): TGTGCCATAGGACAGGGGGCCCCTGTTGGCTACACCTTC.

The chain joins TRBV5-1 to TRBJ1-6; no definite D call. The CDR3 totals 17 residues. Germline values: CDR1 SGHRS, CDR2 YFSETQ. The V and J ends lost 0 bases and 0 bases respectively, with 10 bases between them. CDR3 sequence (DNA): TGCGCCAGCAGCTTGGCCGGCGGGCTCTCCTATAATTCACCCCTCCACTTT. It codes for CASSLAGGLSYNSPLHF.

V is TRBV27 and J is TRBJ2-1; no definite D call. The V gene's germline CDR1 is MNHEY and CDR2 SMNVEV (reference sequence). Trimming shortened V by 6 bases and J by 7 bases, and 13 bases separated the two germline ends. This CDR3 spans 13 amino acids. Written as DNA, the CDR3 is TGTGCCAGCAGCCTCGCAAGCTCGAATGAGCAGTTCTTC. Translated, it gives CASSLASSNEQFF.

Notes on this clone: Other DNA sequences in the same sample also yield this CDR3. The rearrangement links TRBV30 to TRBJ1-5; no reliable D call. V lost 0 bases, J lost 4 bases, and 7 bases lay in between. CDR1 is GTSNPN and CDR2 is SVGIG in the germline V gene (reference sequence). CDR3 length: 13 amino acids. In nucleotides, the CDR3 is TGTGCCTGGAGTGTACGGGATAATCAGCCCCAGCATTTT. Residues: CAWSVRDNQPQHF.

For the CDR3, the DNA is TGTGCCAGCAGCCCAAGGACAGGCGCGGCAGATACGCAGTATTTT. Protein product: CASSPRTGAADTQYF. V gene TRBV7-3 combines with J gene TRBJ2-3; TRBD1 matches 7 bases. Germline values: CDR1 SGHTA, CDR2 FQGTGA. Trimming took 5 bases from V and 4 from J; bases not matched to a gene: 9. The CDR3 runs 15 residues.

CDR3 sequence (DNA): TGTGCCAGCAGCTTATGGGACTCCCTTGGAGGAAACACCATATATTTT. It yields the protein CASSLWDSLGGNTIYF. This sequence joins TRBV7-9 and TRBJ1-3; D may be TRBD1 (5 bases). V was cut by 2 bases and J by 4 bases, with 15 bases left in between. This CDR3 has 16 residues. Germline CDR1 is SEHNR and CDR2 is FQNEAQ (reference sequence). Full variable domain (outside the CDR3, taken from reference TRBV7-9 and TRBJ1-3): DTGVSQNPRHKITKRGQNVTFRCDPISEHNRLYWYRQTLGQGPEFLTYFQNEAQLEKSRLLSDRFSAERPKGSFSTLEIQRTEQGDSAMYLCASSLWDSLGGNTIYFGEGSWLTVV.

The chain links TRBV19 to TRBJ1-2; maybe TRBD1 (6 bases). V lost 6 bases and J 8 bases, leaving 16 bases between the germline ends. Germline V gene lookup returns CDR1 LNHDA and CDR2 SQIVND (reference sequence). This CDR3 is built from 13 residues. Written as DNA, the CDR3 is TGTGCCAGTAGCCCCTGGACAGTCTTAGGCTACACCTTC. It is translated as CASSPWTVLGYTF.

CDR3 amino acids: CASSLGQGRQETQYF. For the CDR3, the DNA is TGTGCCAGCAGCCTAGGACAGGGCCGGCAAGAGACCCAGTACTTC. The chain employs TRBV6-6 and TRBJ2-5, with 8 bases fitting TRBD1. V trimming: 6 bases; J trimming: 2 bases; junction bases outside the gene matches: 8. The CDR3 covers 15 residues. Looked up from germline, CDR1 is MNHNY and CDR2 is SVGAGI (reference sequence).

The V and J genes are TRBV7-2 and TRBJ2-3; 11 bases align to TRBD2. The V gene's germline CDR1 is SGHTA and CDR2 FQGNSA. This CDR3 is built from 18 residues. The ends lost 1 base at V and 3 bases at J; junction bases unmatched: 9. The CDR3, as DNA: TGTGCCAGCAGCTTAGGGTCCCTTAGCGGGGGGGTAACAGATACGCAGTATTTT. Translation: CASSLGSLSGGVTDTQYF.

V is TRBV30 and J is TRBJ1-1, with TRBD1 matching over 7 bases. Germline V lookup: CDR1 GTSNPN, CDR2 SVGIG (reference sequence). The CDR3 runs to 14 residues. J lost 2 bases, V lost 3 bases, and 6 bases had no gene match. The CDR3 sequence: CAWRVGQVNTEAFF. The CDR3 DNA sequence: TGTGCCTGGAGGGTAGGACAGGTTAACACTGAAGCTTTCTTT. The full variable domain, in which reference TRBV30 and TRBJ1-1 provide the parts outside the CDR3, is SQTIHQWPATLVQPVGSPLSLECTVEGTSNPNLYWYRQAAGRGLQLLFYSVGIGQISSEVPQNLSASRPQDRQFILSSKKLLLSDSGFYLCAWRVGQVNTEAFFGQGTRLTVV.

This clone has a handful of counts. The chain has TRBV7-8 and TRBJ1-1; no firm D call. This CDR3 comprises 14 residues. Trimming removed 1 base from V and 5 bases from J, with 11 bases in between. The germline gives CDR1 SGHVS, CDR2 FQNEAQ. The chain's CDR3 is CASSLGSSGTEAFF. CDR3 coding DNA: TGTGCCAGCAGCTTAGGGTCGTCGGGGACTGAAGCTTTCTTT.

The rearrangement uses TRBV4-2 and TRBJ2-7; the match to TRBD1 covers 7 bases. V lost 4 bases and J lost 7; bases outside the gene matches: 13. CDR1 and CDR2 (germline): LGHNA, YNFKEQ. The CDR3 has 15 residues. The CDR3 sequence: CASSPQGTVLMEQYF. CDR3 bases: TGTGCCAGCAGCCCCCAGGGGACAGTCTTAATGGAGCAGTACTTC.

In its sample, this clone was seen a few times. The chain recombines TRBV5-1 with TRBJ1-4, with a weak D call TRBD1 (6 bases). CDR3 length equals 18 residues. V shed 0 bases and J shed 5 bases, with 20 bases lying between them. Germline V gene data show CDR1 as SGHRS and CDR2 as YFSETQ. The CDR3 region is CASSLAGTSQALNEKLFF. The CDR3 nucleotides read TGCGCCAGCAGCTTGGCCGGGACAAGCCAGGCGCTCAATGAAAAACTGTTTTTT.